This is a list of T cell receptor beta chains from one sample in a study of blood T cells in healthy people across ages. MiXCR, applied by TCRdb to the 5' RACE reads, yields one record per CDR3 protein. The repertoire has 540,000 or so distinct CDR3 sequences, approximately 30% of them found once; the top ten carry less than 20%. The sample was blood. The receptors come from an older woman in good health. Each CDR3 is given with its conserved first and last residue. A D gene is named only where the DNA matches it firmly. Size is omitted from some rows. Given values are once, few, many or a class for expanded clones.

abundance,v_gene,d_gene,j_gene,CDR3aa,CDR3nt
NA,TRBV5-1,TRBD2,TRBJ2-5,CASSLGTSLWAPETQYF,TGCGCCAGCAGCCTTGGGACTAGCTTGTGGGCCCCAGAGACCCAGTACTTC
once,TRBV27,NA,TRBJ1-2,CASSLRSDDGYTF,TGTGCCAGCAGTTTAAGGTCGGACGATGGCTACACCTTC
NA,TRBV6-1,NA,TRBJ1-1,CASSPPQGFGNTEAFF,TGCGCCAGCAGTCCCCCGCAGGGGTTCGGGAACACTGAAGCTTTCTTT
NA,TRBV5-1,TRBD2,TRBJ2-2,CASSSSGTSGGTNTGELFF,TGCGCCAGCAGCTCGTCCGGGACTAGCGGGGGGACGAACACCGGGGAGCTGTTTTTT
NA,TRBV7-3,TRBD1,TRBJ1-5,CASSADRDQPQHF,TGTGCCAGCAGCGCCGACAGGGATCAGCCCCAGCATTTT
few,TRBV6-5,NA,TRBJ2-7,CASSYSVQILASEQYF,TGTGCCAGCAGTTATAGTGTCCAGATCCTTGCCTCCGAGCAGTACTTC
NA,TRBV4-3,NA,TRBJ1-1,CASSQDTGVYTEAFF,TGCGCCAGCAGCCAAGACACGGGTGTATACACTGAAGCTTTCTTT
once,TRBV7-8,NA,TRBJ2-7,CASSLVSREGAEQYF,TGTGCCAGCAGCTTAGTGTCCAGGGAAGGGGCCGAGCAGTACTTC
NA,TRBV7-2,TRBD2,TRBJ2-3,CASSSRQRGVADTQYF,TGTGCCAGCAGCTCCCGCCAGCGGGGGGTGGCAGATACGCAGTATTTT
many,TRBV20-1,TRBD1,TRBJ1-4,CSAGQGNEKLFF,TGCAGCGCCGGACAGGGGAACGAAAAACTGTTTTTT
NA,TRBV7-8,TRBD1,TRBJ1-1,CASSPGQGKALF,TGTGCCAGCAGCCCAGGACAGGGTAAAGCTCTCTTT
few,TRBV3-1,NA,TRBJ2-7,CASSQGWPTSYEQYF,TGTGCCAGCAGCCAAGGTTGGCCGACCTCCTACGAGCAGTACTTC
NA,TRBV6-6,TRBD1,TRBJ2-1,CASNLLQGAGEQFF,TGTGCCAGCAACCTCCTGCAGGGGGCCGGTGAGCAGTTCTTC
NA,TRBV5-1,TRBD1,TRBJ2-7,CASSWGTEESYEQYF,TGCGCCAGCAGCTGGGGGACAGAAGAATCCTACGAGCAGTACTTC
NA,TRBV19,NA,TRBJ1-1,CASCRQSNTEAFF,TGTGCCAGTTGCAGACAGAGTAACACTGAAGCTTTCTTT
few,TRBV25-1,NA,TRBJ2-7,CASSDPRGSREQYF,TGTGCCAGCAGTGATCCCCGGGGGAGCAGGGAGCAGTACTTC
few,TRBV18,NA,TRBJ1-5,CASSPTRNQPQHF,TGTGCCAGCTCACCAACCCGGAATCAGCCCCAGCATTTT
NA,TRBV9,NA,TRBJ2-7,CASSSSGQDPWGYEQYF,TGTGCCAGCAGCTCCTCGGGGCAGGACCCTTGGGGCTACGAGCAGTACTTC
few,TRBV5-1,TRBD1,TRBJ1-2,CASSLGTAHGYTF,TGCGCCAGCAGCCTAGGGACAGCCCATGGCTACACCTTC
few,TRBV7-2,NA,TRBJ1-1,CASSLGGGLGTEAFF,TGTGCCAGCAGCTTAGGAGGGGGATTGGGGACTGAAGCTTTCTTT
few,TRBV10-3,NA,TRBJ2-7,CAISVEADYEQYF,TGTGCCATCAGTGTGGAGGCGGACTACGAGCAGTACTTC
few,TRBV4-3,NA,TRBJ2-3,CASSQDSPDTQYF,TGCGCCAGCAGCCAAGATTCTCCAGATACGCAGTATTTT
NA,TRBV29-1,NA,TRBJ2-7,CSAKTVSSYYEQYF,TGCAGCGCCAAGACAGTCTCATCCTACTACGAGCAGTACTTC
NA,TRBV7-6,NA,TRBJ2-1,CASSLEGTMEQFF,TGTGCCAGCAGCTTAGAGGGAACAATGGAGCAGTTCTTC
few,TRBV11-2,NA,TRBJ2-1,CASSSAGWGGDEQFF,TGTGCCAGCAGCTCCGCCGGTTGGGGTGGAGATGAGCAGTTCTTC
few,TRBV7-3,TRBD2,TRBJ2-3,CASASRSGGRDTQYF,TGTGCCAGCGCCTCGAGGAGCGGGGGGAGGGATACGCAGTATTTT
few,TRBV20-1,NA,TRBJ1-4,CSAPRVGRTNEKLFF,TGCAGTGCTCCCCGGGTGGGGAGAACTAATGAAAAACTGTTTTTT
NA,TRBV9,NA,TRBJ2-5,CASSPYGGPVYLETQYF,TGTGCCAGCAGCCCCTACGGCGGGCCCGTGTACCTAGAGACCCAGTACTTC
NA,TRBV29-1,TRBD2,TRBJ2-5,CSVDYGRETQYF,TGCAGCGTTGACTACGGGAGGGAGACCCAGTACTTC
NA,TRBV21-1,NA,TRBJ2-7,CASNVPTWGYEQYF,TGTGCCAGCAACGTGCCCACCTGGGGCTACGAGCAGTACTTC
NA,TRBV20-1,NA,TRBJ2-1,CSASSLITIGSYNEQFF,TGCAGTGCTAGTTCACTGATCACGATTGGCTCCTACAATGAGCAGTTCTTC
NA,TRBV5-1,NA,TRBJ2-2,CASSLEGRSTGELFF,TGCGCCAGCAGCTTGGAAGGGCGGTCCACCGGGGAGCTGTTTTTT
few,TRBV29-1,NA,TRBJ1-1,CSVGRGSMNTEAFF,TGCAGCGTTGGAAGGGGGAGCATGAACACTGAAGCTTTCTTT
few,TRBV5-4,NA,TRBJ2-5,CASSLGQGMREGETQYF,TGTGCCAGCAGCTTGGGGCAGGGGATGCGGGAAGGAGAGACCCAGTACTTC
NA,TRBV5-6,NA,TRBJ1-4,CASSLRPGAGEKLFF,TGTGCCAGCAGCTTGCGACCGGGGGCGGGTGAAAAACTGTTTTTT
few,TRBV4-1,NA,TRBJ1-1,CASSRDRGWGNTEAFF,TGCGCCAGCAGCCGAGATCGGGGGTGGGGGAACACTGAGGCTTTCTTT
NA,TRBV6-2/TRBV6-3,NA,TRBJ2-5,CASSYYAETQYF,TGTGCCAGCAGTTACTACGCGGAGACCCAGTACTTC